Below are 15 T cell receptor beta chains sequenced from a single sample in a study of cytomegalovirus exposure and HLA in healthy donors. Researchers ran the PCR with 60 Vbeta and 13 Jbeta primers. Some clones are missing from TCRdb's copy, which holds only in-frame ones; the method was immunoSEQ multiplex PCR. Here the sample spans tens of thousands of clones, roughly 80% being singletons. Specimen: PBMCs. The origin of the receptors is a girl aged 2-10 years in good health and CMV-seropositive.

This sequence joins TRBV28 and TRBJ2-7; 10 bases agree with TRBD2. CDR3 length: 14 residues. CDR1 is MDHEN, CDR2 SYDVKM, per germline. The V gene end was trimmed by 7 bases and the J gene end by 3 bases; junction bases not matched to a gene: 6. This CDR3 reads CASTEREGLYEQYF. The CDR3 coding sequence is TGTGCCAGCACAGAGCGGGAGGGCCTCTACGAGCAGTACTTC.

The rearrangement uses TRBV2 and TRBJ2-2; D may be TRBD1 (6 bases). Germline CDR1 reads SNHLY; CDR2 reads FYNNEI. The CDR3 is made up of 14 amino acids. V was shortened by 6 bases and J by 4 bases, with 12 bases between the two germline ends. The CDR3 DNA reads as TGTGCCAGCAGCTGGACAGACCCCACCGGGGAGCTGTTTTTT. It codes for CASSWTDPTGELFF.

This chain links TRBV6-6 with TRBJ2-7, with D perhaps matching TRBD1 (6 bases). Per the germline V gene, CDR1 is MNHNY and CDR2 is SVGAGI (reference sequence). CDR3 length: 16 residues. V lost 0 bases and J lost 0, with 12 bases in between. The CDR3 DNA reads as TGTGCCAGCAGTTACTCCCGGACAGAAAGCTCCTACGAGCAGTACTTC. Protein sequence: CASSYSRTESSYEQYF.

The chain links TRBV29-1 to TRBJ1-1; the D is unclear. Germline CDR1 and CDR2: SQVTM and ANQGSEA. Trimming stripped 4 bases from V and 8 bases from J, with 17 bases between. This CDR3 has 13 amino acids. CDR3 amino acids: CSVVPPTGEEAFF. CDR3 nucleotide sequence: TGCAGCGTTGTCCCTCCCACGGGAGAGGAAGCTTTCTTT. Together with reference TRBV29-1 and TRBJ1-1, the CDR3 gives the full variable domain: SAVISQKPSRDICQRGTSLTIQCQVDSQVTMMFWYRQQPGQSLTLIATANQGSEATYESGFVIDKFPISRPNLTFSTLTVSNMSPEDSSIYLCSVVPPTGEEAFFGQGTRLTVV.

V and J are TRBV30 and TRBJ2-7, with TRBD2 matching 7 bases. Germline lookup yields CDR1 GTSNPN and CDR2 SVGIG (reference sequence). This CDR3 contains 12 residues. V lost 0 bases, J lost 6 bases, and 2 bases stayed unmatched. CDR3 sequence: CAWSVAGVEQYF. In nucleotides, the CDR3 is TGTGCCTGGAGTGTCGCGGGGGTCGAGCAGTACTTC.

CDR3 loop: CASSVRQDRVNEKLFF. DNA for the CDR3: TGTGCCAGCAGTGTTCGCCAGGACAGGGTAAACGAAAAACTGTTTTTT. This chain uses TRBV2 with TRBJ1-4, with TRBD1 matching over 8 bases. This CDR3 spans 16 amino acids. Per germline, CDR1 SNHLY and CDR2 FYNNEI. Trimming removed 4 bases from V and 8 bases from J; junction bases left unmatched: 12.

The chain has TRBV5-1 and TRBJ1-4; no reliable D call. The CDR3 covers 12 residues. Germline V gene sequence: CDR1 SGHRS, CDR2 YFSETQ. V was shortened by 4 bases and J by 5 bases, with 6 bases between the two germline ends. The CDR3 region is CASSPGNEKLFF. The DNA of the CDR3 is TGCGCCAGCAGCCCGGGAAATGAAAAACTGTTTTTT.

V usage is TRBV5-4 and J usage is TRBJ2-3; 10 nucleotides line up with TRBD1. Trimming at V came to 4 bases and at J to 5 bases, leaving 7 bases not matched to a gene. This CDR3 spans 15 amino acids. CDR1 is SGHNT, CDR2 YYREEE, per germline (reference sequence). The CDR3 sequence is CASSQGQGGVDTQYF. In DNA form, the CDR3 reads TGTGCCAGCAGCCAAGGACAGGGGGGTGTAGATACGCAGTATTTT.

The V gene is TRBV9, the J gene TRBJ1-1; 7 bases align to TRBD1. Germline V lookup: CDR1 SGDLS, CDR2 YYNGEE. The V and J ends lost 5 bases and 1 base, in that order; junction bases with no gene match: 2. The CDR3 is 13 residues long. CDR3 region: CASSGTANTEAFF. The DNA of the CDR3 is TGTGCCAGCAGTGGGACAGCGAACACTGAAGCTTTCTTT.

J is TRBJ2-5 and V is TRBV7-9; perhaps TRBD2 as D (5 bases). From germline, CDR1 is SEHNR and CDR2 FQNEAQ (reference sequence). The CDR3 extends over 16 amino acids. V was shortened by 5 bases and J by 1 base, with 17 bases between the two germline ends. The CDR3 here is CASSRTTGSPQETQYF. The CDR3 DNA follows: TGTGCCAGCAGCCGCACGACGGGGAGCCCCCAAGAGACCCAGTACTTC.

This sequence joins TRBV4-1 and TRBJ1-4; D remains ambiguous. Germline V lookup: CDR1 MGHRA, CDR2 YSYEKL. V was pared by 0 bases and J by 7 bases, with 6 bases between. The CDR3 is 13 amino acids. The CDR3 nucleotides read TGCGCCAGCAGCCAAGAACACCTTGAAAAACTGTTTTTT. Its translation: CASSQEHLEKLFF.

V and J are TRBV15 and TRBJ1-1, with unresolved D. This CDR3 has 14 amino acids. V lost 1 base, J lost 2 bases, and 8 bases lay in between. CDR1 and CDR2 from the germline V gene are LNHNV and YYDKDF (reference sequence). The CDR3, as DNA: TGTGCCACCAGCAGAGGTTTAATTAACACTGAAGCTTTCTTT. Translated: CATSRGLINTEAFF.

The sample holds one count of this clone. The V and J genes are TRBV5-1 and TRBJ2-7, with TRBD2 matching 8 bases. The CDR3 sequence is 21 residues long. V gave up 3 bases and J gave up 2 bases; unmatched junction bases: 25. Germline V gene sequence: CDR1 SGHRS, CDR2 YFSETQ. The CDR3 region is CASSSLGYEREIGGGAYEQYF. The CDR3 DNA reads as TGCGCCAGCAGCTCGTTGGGGTACGAGCGGGAGATCGGTGGAGGTGCCTACGAGCAGTACTTC.

The J gene is TRBJ1-2, the V gene TRBV27, with D tentatively TRBD1 (6 bases). CDR3 size: 14 residues. The V gene lost 3 bases and the J gene lost 4 bases, with 12 bases spanning the gap. The germline gives CDR1 MNHEY, CDR2 SMNVEV (reference sequence). CDR3 nucleotides: TGTGCCAGCAGTTTGAGTGCGGGGGCCTATGGCTACACCTTC. Translated, it gives CASSLSAGAYGYTF.

The J gene is TRBJ1-1, the V gene TRBV15, with a possible D match to TRBD1 (5 bases). Germline V gene data show CDR1 as LNHNV and CDR2 as YYDKDF (reference sequence). The CDR3 is 15 residues long. V was pared by 5 bases and J by 5 bases, with 18 bases between. CDR3 in DNA: TGTGCCACCAGCGCGAGACACAGGTTGAGGACTGAAGCTTTCTTT. Its translation: CATSARHRLRTEAFF.